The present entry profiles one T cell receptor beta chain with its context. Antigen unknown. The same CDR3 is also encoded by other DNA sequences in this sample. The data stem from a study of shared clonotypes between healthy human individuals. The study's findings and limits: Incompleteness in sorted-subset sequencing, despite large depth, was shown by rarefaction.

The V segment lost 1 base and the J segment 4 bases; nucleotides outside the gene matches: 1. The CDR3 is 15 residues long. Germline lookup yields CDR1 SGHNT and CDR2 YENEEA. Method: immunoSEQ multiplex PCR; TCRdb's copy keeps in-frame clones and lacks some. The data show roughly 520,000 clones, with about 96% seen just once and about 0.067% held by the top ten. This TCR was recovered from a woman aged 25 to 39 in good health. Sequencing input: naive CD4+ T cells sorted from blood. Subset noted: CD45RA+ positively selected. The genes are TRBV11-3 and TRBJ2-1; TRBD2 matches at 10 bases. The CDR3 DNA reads TGTGCCAGCAGCTTAGTAGCGGGAGGTTACAATGAGCAGTTCTTC. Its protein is CASSLVAGGYNEQFF.